The 20 T cell receptor beta chains listed next were all sequenced from one sample in a study of shared clonotypes between healthy human individuals (dated by TCRdb to 2018 to 2020). The library was produced with the immunoSEQ multiplex PCR assay. In TCRdb, the immuneACCESS table is reduced to in-frame sequences with V and J assigned. These tables do not hold every clone; where another copy was compared, an unresolved V gene accounts for under half, and the others remain unexplained. The sample yields 450,000 to 600,000 clones; 75% to 85% were counted once. The top ten constitute over 10% of the sample. Sequencing used PBMCs. The origin of the receptors is a woman in her forties in good health. Some clones in this sample may be carry-over from other donors' samples.

A note on this clone: Distinct nucleotide sequences in the sample also encode this CDR3. V usage is TRBV7-9 and J usage is TRBJ2-3; D call uncertain. This CDR3 has 12 amino acids. CDR1 is SEHNR and CDR2 is FQNEAQ in the germline V gene (reference sequence). V was clipped by 5 bases and J by 4 bases, with 7 bases between them. The CDR3 DNA reads TGTGCCAGCAGCCCAGGAGCAGATACGCAGTATTTT. It specifies CASSPGADTQYF.

In regard to this clone: The same CDR3 is also encoded by other DNA sequences in this sample. The chain joins TRBV5-4 to TRBJ2-5, with TRBD1 matching 9 bases. Trimming cost V 4 bases and J 3 bases; bases outside gene matches: 4. The germline CDR1 and CDR2 sequences are SGHNT and YYREEE (reference sequence). CDR3 length: 14 residues. As DNA, the CDR3 is TGTGCCAGCAGCCTGGGACAGGGAAAAGAGACCCAGTACTTC. This codes for CASSLGQGKETQYF.

The rearrangement joins TRBV5-1 to TRBJ1-1; 7 bases fit TRBD1. Trimming cost V 4 bases and J 2 bases; bases outside gene matches: 17. CDR3 length: 18 residues. Germline V gene lookup returns CDR1 SGHRS and CDR2 YFSETQ. The DNA for the CDR3 is TGCGCCAGCAGCACTAGGATGGGACAGCCAATTTATAACACTGAAGCTTTCTTT. It encodes CASSTRMGQPIYNTEAFF. Filled out from reference TRBV5-1 and TRBJ1-1, the complete variable domain reads KAGVTQTPRYLIKTRGQQVTLSCSPISGHRSVSWYQQTPGQGLQFLFEYFSETQRNKGNFPGRFSGRQFSNSRSEMNVSTLELGDSALYLCASSTRMGQPIYNTEAFFGQGTRLTVV.

The J gene is TRBJ1-4, the V gene TRBV2; no clear D. The ends were cut back, 6 bases at V and 2 bases at J, with 7 bases in the middle. CDR3 length equals 13 residues. Germline CDR1 and CDR2: SNHLY and FYNNEI. The CDR3 reads CASRGDTNEKLFF. DNA for the CDR3: TGTGCCAGCAGAGGAGACACTAATGAAAAACTGTTTTTT.

The genes are TRBV6-5 and TRBJ2-1, with TRBD1 identical over 8 bases. Germline-derived CDR1 and CDR2 are MNHEY and SVGAGI. V dropped 9 bases and J dropped 2; count of bases not matched to a gene: 6. The CDR3 runs 14 residues. CDR3 in DNA: TGTGCCAGTCACGACAGGGGCACCTACAATGAGCAGTTCTTC. Its translation is CASHDRGTYNEQFF.

This clone was seen only a few times. This chain uses TRBV5-4 with TRBJ2-7, with unresolved D. The CDR3 runs to 14 residues. Germline V CDR1 and CDR2: SGHNT, YYREEE (reference sequence). V lost 2 bases, J lost 3 bases, and 12 bases lay in between. DNA for the CDR3: TGTGCCAGCAGCTTTGTCGGTATGGTCTACGAGCAGTACTTC. Protein product: CASSFVGMVYEQYF.

The chain uses TRBV6-1 and TRBJ2-7; D may be TRBD1 or TRBD2 (5 bases each). The CDR3 loop spans 11 amino acids. V lost 8 bases and J lost 0, with 5 bases in between. CDR1 is MNHNS and CDR2 is SASEGT in the germline V gene. CDR3 sequence reads: CASGGSYEQYF. The CDR3 coding sequence is TGTGCCAGCGGGGGCTCCTACGAGCAGTACTTC.

The chain links TRBV11-2 to TRBJ2-3; D remains ambiguous. Germline values: CDR1 SGHAT, CDR2 FQNNGV. The CDR3 loop spans 16 amino acids. Trimming stripped 2 bases from V and 1 base from J, with 13 bases between. The CDR3: CASSLFVTLGTDTQYF. For the CDR3, the DNA is TGTGCCAGCAGCTTATTCGTAACTCTGGGCACAGATACGCAGTATTTT. Full variable domain (rest looked up from reference TRBV11-2 and TRBJ2-3): EAGVAQSPRYKIIEKRQSVAFWCNPISGHATLYWYQQILGQGPKLLIQFQNNGVVDDSQLPKDRFSAERLKGVDSTLKIQPAKLEDSAVYLCASSLFVTLGTDTQYFGPGTRLTVL.

V gene TRBV19 combines with J gene TRBJ2-3, with TRBD2 matching 9 bases. The V segment lost 5 bases and the J segment 1 base; nucleotides outside the gene matches: 4. Germline V gives CDR1 LNHDA, CDR2 SQIVND (reference sequence). The CDR3 contains 15 residues. The CDR3 reads CASSPRLAGTDTQYF. The CDR3 nucleotides read TGTGCCAGTAGTCCCAGACTAGCGGGCACAGATACGCAGTATTTT.

Details on this clone: The same CDR3 also results from other DNA sequences found in this sample. The chain is built from TRBV6-1 and TRBJ1-1, with D unresolved. The CDR3 runs to 13 residues. Germline CDR1 MNHNS, CDR2 SASEGT. Trimming removed 4 bases from V and 1 base from J, with 7 bases in between. CDR3 loop: CASSVRENTEAFF. The CDR3 nucleotides read TGTGCCAGCAGTGTACGGGAGAACACTGAAGCTTTCTTT.

The chain uses TRBV6-5 and TRBJ2-7, with TRBD2 matching 8 bases. This CDR3 contains 13 residues. Per germline, CDR1 MNHEY and CDR2 SVGAGI. The V and J ends lost 6 bases and 3 bases, in that order; junction bases with no gene match: 4. CDR3: CASSPTSGYEQYF. DNA for the CDR3: TGTGCCAGCAGCCCTACTAGCGGCTACGAGCAGTACTTC.

This clone was detected many times. The chain recombines TRBV5-4 with TRBJ1-3, with TRBD1 matching over 11 bases. This CDR3 region has 17 residues. Trimming took 3 bases from V and 0 from J; bases not matched to a gene: 5. CDR1 is SGHNT and CDR2 is YYREEE in the germline V gene (reference sequence). DNA of the CDR3: TGTGCCAGCAGCTACGGGACAGGGGGGAACTCTGGAAACACCATATATTTT. Protein sequence: CASSYGTGGNSGNTIYF.

This clone was observed a few times. The rearrangement uses TRBV19 and TRBJ1-1; perhaps TRBD1 as D (5 bases). The length of the CDR3 is 14 residues. Trimming removed 6 bases from V and 4 bases from J, with 15 bases in between. CDR1 is LNHDA, CDR2 SQIVND, per germline (reference sequence). The CDR3 nucleotides are TGTGCCAGTAGCGCCGTTTATGGGGGCACTGAAGCTTTCTTT. Protein: CASSAVYGGTEAFF. Full variable domain (outside the CDR3, taken from reference TRBV19 and TRBJ1-1): DGGITQSPKYLFRKEGQNVTLSCEQNLNHDAMYWYRQDPGQGLRLIYYSQIVNDFQKGDIAEGYSVSREKKESFPLTVTSAQKNPTAFYLCASSAVYGGTEAFFGQGTRLTVV.

Only a few counts were recorded for this clone. The chain has TRBV5-1 and TRBJ2-7, with D maybe TRBD1 (6 bases). Germline CDR1 reads SGHRS; CDR2 reads YFSETQ. V gave up 4 bases and J gave up 0 bases, with 14 bases separating them. The CDR3 runs to 15 residues. The CDR3 DNA reads as TGCGCCAGCAGCCGTACAGGGCTCAGCTCCTACGAGCAGTACTTC. Its protein product is CASSRTGLSSYEQYF.

The chain is built from TRBV18 and TRBJ2-7; TRBD1 matches 8 bases. V lost 5 bases and J lost 3; bases outside the gene matches: 9. CDR1 and CDR2 (germline): KGHSH, LQKENI. CDR3 length: 15 amino acids. The CDR3 DNA sequence: TGTGCCAGCTCAAACAGGGGGACGGGGAGCTACGAGCAGTACTTC. Translation: CASSNRGTGSYEQYF.

The chain employs TRBV2 and TRBJ1-1; 7 positions agree with TRBD1. Germline V gene sequence: CDR1 SNHLY, CDR2 FYNNEI. The CDR3 contains 13 residues. V was pared by 7 bases and J by 10 bases, with 12 bases of the junction left unmatched. The CDR3 DNA reads TGTGCCAGCAACTGGGACAGCTTAGGGGGAGCTTTCTTT. Translating gives CASNWDSLGGAFF.

The chain is built from TRBV5-1 and TRBJ2-1; D possibly corresponds to TRBD1 (5 bases). The V gene's germline CDR1 is SGHRS and CDR2 YFSETQ. The V end lost 0 bases, the J end lost 5 bases, and 6 bases lay between the germline ends. The CDR3 has 13 amino acids. The DNA for the CDR3 is TGCGCCAGCAGCTTGGGGACAAACAATGAGCAGTTCTTC. Translation: CASSLGTNNEQFF. The variable domain in full, with the rest retrieved from reference TRBV5-1 and TRBJ2-1, is KAGVTQTPRYLIKTRGQQVTLSCSPISGHRSVSWYQQTPGQGLQFLFEYFSETQRNKGNFPGRFSGRQFSNSRSEMNVSTLELGDSALYLCASSLGTNNEQFFGPGTRLTVL.

The chain recombines TRBV28 with TRBJ2-1; the match to TRBD2 covers 9 bases. CDR1 is MDHEN, CDR2 SYDVKM, per germline. The ends lost 5 bases at V and 7 bases at J; junction bases unmatched: 9. The CDR3 has 15 amino acids. CDR3 in amino acids: CASSQASGMVNEQFF. CDR3 sequence (DNA): TGTGCCAGCAGTCAAGCTAGCGGGATGGTTAATGAGCAGTTCTTC.

This chain joins TRBV6-1 and TRBJ2-6, with D tentatively TRBD2 (6 bases). CDR1 MNHNS and CDR2 SASEGT come from the germline V gene. This CDR3 spans 17 amino acids. The V gene lost 3 bases and the J gene lost 0 bases, with 12 bases spanning the gap. Here the CDR3 DNA reads TGTGCCAGCAGTGATCGAGTGGGGGGCTCTGGGGCCAACGTCCTGACTTTC. Translated: CASSDRVGGSGANVLTF.

Only one count was recorded for this clone. This chain uses TRBV5-4 with TRBJ1-1; no definite D call. V was pared by 6 bases and J by 1 base, with 19 bases between. CDR3 length: 16 amino acids. The V gene's germline CDR1 is SGHNT and CDR2 YYREEE (reference sequence). For the CDR3, the DNA is TGTGCCAGCACGCCTGCTACTAGTACCCAGAACACTGAAGCTTTCTTT. Translation: CASTPATSTQNTEAFF. Full variable domain (rest looked up from reference TRBV5-4 and TRBJ1-1): ETGVTQSPTHLIKTRGQQVTLRCSSQSGHNTVSWYQQALGQGPQFIFQYYREEENGRGNFPPRFSGLQFPNYSSELNVNALELDDSALYLCASTPATSTQNTEAFFGQGTRLTVV.